A selection of T cell receptor beta chains follows, all from one sample in a study of CD8+ T cells in alopecia areata. Here immunoSEQ multiplex PCR was the method, and the copy in TCRdb shows in-frame clones only, minus some. The sample carries about 200,000 clones, approximately 38% recorded once. The sample in question was CD4+ T cells sorted from blood, obtained around week 31, from a patient treated with tofacitinib. The receptor source for this set is a human donor with alopecia areata. Both conserved end residues are part of each CDR3. A D gene is named only where the DNA matches it firmly. Only part of the rows carry a size: once, few, many, or a class if the clone is expanded.

CDR3nt: TGCGCCAGCAGCGGCGTTAGTTGGAACACTGAAGCTTTCTTT
CDR3aa: CASSGVSWNTEAFF
j_gene: TRBJ1-1
abundance: .
v_gene: TRBV5-1
d_gene: .

CDR3nt: TGTGCCAGCAAGTTCAACCGGGCCGCAGGGGAAAAACTGTTTTTT
CDR3aa: CASKFNRAAGEKLFF
j_gene: TRBJ1-4
abundance: .
v_gene: TRBV2
d_gene: .

CDR3nt: TGTGCCTGGAGTGTCGGACAGGCAACTAATGAAAAACTGTTTTTT
CDR3aa: CAWSVGQATNEKLFF
j_gene: TRBJ1-4
abundance: .
v_gene: TRBV30
d_gene: TRBD1

CDR3nt: TGTGCCAGCAGCTTAAGTTCAAGGACTAGATACGAGCAGTTCTTC
CDR3aa: CASSLSSRTRYEQFF
j_gene: TRBJ2-1
abundance: .
v_gene: TRBV13
d_gene: TRBD2

CDR3nt: TGTGCCATCAGCGAGCCAGCGGACAGCTCCTACAATGAGCAGTTCTTC
CDR3aa: CAISEPADSSYNEQFF
j_gene: TRBJ2-1
abundance: few
v_gene: TRBV10-3
d_gene: .

CDR3nt: TGTGCCATCAGTGAACCTCAAGGAAGCACAGATACGCAGTATTTT
CDR3aa: CAISEPQGSTDTQYF
j_gene: TRBJ2-3
abundance: .
v_gene: TRBV10-3
d_gene: .

CDR3nt: TGTGCCAGCAGTTCAGGGATCACAGATACGCAGTATTTT
CDR3aa: CASSSGITDTQYF
j_gene: TRBJ2-3
abundance: few
v_gene: TRBV28
d_gene: .

CDR3nt: TGTGCCAGCAGTGACGGGACAGGGGGCGCCTACGAGCAGTACTTC
CDR3aa: CASSDGTGGAYEQYF
j_gene: TRBJ2-7
abundance: .
v_gene: TRBV25-1
d_gene: TRBD1

CDR3nt: TGTGCCAGCAGCGTACTCCAAGGAGGTGGCTACACCTTC
CDR3aa: CASSVLQGGGYTF
j_gene: TRBJ1-2
abundance: .
v_gene: TRBV9
d_gene: .

CDR3nt: TGCGCCAGCAGCCTCTCACCAGCTTCCTACGAGCAGTACTTC
CDR3aa: CASSLSPASYEQYF
j_gene: TRBJ2-7
abundance: .
v_gene: TRBV5-1
d_gene: .

CDR3nt: TGTGCCAGCACGAGGGGCAGGGATCCCCCTGAAGCTTTCTTT
CDR3aa: CASTRGRDPPEAFF
j_gene: TRBJ1-1
abundance: .
v_gene: TRBV2
d_gene: .

CDR3nt: TGTGCCAGCACTAGCGGGAGTAGGTCCTACAATGAGCAGTTCTTC
CDR3aa: CASTSGSRSYNEQFF
j_gene: TRBJ2-1
abundance: few
v_gene: TRBV2
d_gene: TRBD2

CDR3nt: TGTGCCTGGACCAGCTCCTACGAGCAGTACTTC
CDR3aa: CAWTSSYEQYF
j_gene: TRBJ2-7
abundance: .
v_gene: TRBV30
d_gene: .

CDR3nt: TGTGCCAGCACCGTAGGGGGGGTCAATCAGCCCCAGCATTTT
CDR3aa: CASTVGGVNQPQHF
j_gene: TRBJ1-5
abundance: .
v_gene: TRBV2
d_gene: .

CDR3nt: TGTGCCAGCAGCCTATCGACAGGTTGGGGAGATACGCAGTATTTT
CDR3aa: CASSLSTGWGDTQYF
j_gene: TRBJ2-3
abundance: few
v_gene: TRBV7-9
d_gene: .

CDR3nt: TGTGCCAGCACCAGACTAGCGGGAGTATCTGCTGAGCAGTTCTTC
CDR3aa: CASTRLAGVSAEQFF
j_gene: TRBJ2-1
abundance: .
v_gene: TRBV27
d_gene: TRBD2

CDR3nt: TGCGCCAGCAGCTTGGCCACTTACACAGATACGCAGTATTTT
CDR3aa: CASSLATYTDTQYF
j_gene: TRBJ2-3
abundance: .
v_gene: TRBV5-1
d_gene: .

CDR3nt: TGTGCCAGCTCACCCTTCGACGAGGATCAGCCCCAGCATTTT
CDR3aa: CASSPFDEDQPQHF
j_gene: TRBJ1-5
abundance: .
v_gene: TRBV18
d_gene: .

CDR3nt: TGCGCCAGCAGCCAAGGGACTAGCGGGACCTACGAGCAGTACTTC
CDR3aa: CASSQGTSGTYEQYF
j_gene: TRBJ2-7
abundance: .
v_gene: TRBV4-1
d_gene: TRBD2

CDR3nt: TGTGCCAGCAGTTACTCGTCACAGGGCGCAGATACGCAGTATTTT
CDR3aa: CASSYSSQGADTQYF
j_gene: TRBJ2-3
abundance: .
v_gene: TRBV6-5
d_gene: .

CDR3nt: TGCGCCAGCAGCTTGCTTCGCGGCAGGAACACCGGGGAGCTGTTTTTT
CDR3aa: CASSLLRGRNTGELFF
j_gene: TRBJ2-2
abundance: once
v_gene: TRBV5-1
d_gene: .

CDR3nt: TGCGCCAGCAGCCTAACGCTATCTGGGGCCAACGTCCTGACTTTC
CDR3aa: CASSLTLSGANVLTF
j_gene: TRBJ2-6
abundance: .
v_gene: TRBV5-1
d_gene: .

CDR3nt: TGCAGCGTTGAAGCCCGGGACACAGGGCAGGGGAATGAGCAGTTCTTC
CDR3aa: CSVEARDTGQGNEQFF
j_gene: TRBJ2-1
abundance: .
v_gene: TRBV29-1
d_gene: .

CDR3nt: TGTGCCACCAGCATGGGCAGGCTCAACACCGGGGAGCTGTTTTTT
CDR3aa: CATSMGRLNTGELFF
j_gene: TRBJ2-2
abundance: .
v_gene: TRBV15
d_gene: .

CDR3nt: TGTGCCAGCAGCCAAGTAGGGGCTAGCGGGATAAACAGCTACAATGAGCAGTTCTTC
CDR3aa: CASSQVGASGINSYNEQFF
j_gene: TRBJ2-1
abundance: .
v_gene: TRBV4-2
d_gene: TRBD2

CDR3nt: TGTGCCAGTAATCACAGGGAAGCAGATGGCTACACCTTC
CDR3aa: CASNHREADGYTF
j_gene: TRBJ1-2
abundance: .
v_gene: TRBV19
d_gene: .

CDR3nt: TGTGCCAGCTCAGCCGAACAGGGGTCTGTAGGTCAGCCCCAGCATTTT
CDR3aa: CASSAEQGSVGQPQHF
j_gene: TRBJ1-5
abundance: .
v_gene: TRBV18
d_gene: TRBD1

CDR3nt: TGTGCCAGTAGTCTGAGGATGTTGCGAGGGTACGAGCAGTACTTC
CDR3aa: CASSLRMLRGYEQYF
j_gene: TRBJ2-7
abundance: .
v_gene: TRBV19
d_gene: .

CDR3nt: TGTGCCAGCAGCCCCAATAGCGGGGGGGCCTACAATGAGCAGTTCTTC
CDR3aa: CASSPNSGGAYNEQFF
j_gene: TRBJ2-1
abundance: few
v_gene: TRBV7-7
d_gene: TRBD2

CDR3nt: TGCGCCAGCAGCCAAGATGGGAGAGCGGTACTCTCCTACGAGCAGTACTTC
CDR3aa: CASSQDGRAVLSYEQYF
j_gene: TRBJ2-7
abundance: .
v_gene: TRBV4-1
d_gene: .

CDR3nt: TGTGCCAGCAGCCAGGGGGCATGGGAGCAGTACTTC
CDR3aa: CASSQGAWEQYF
j_gene: TRBJ2-7
abundance: many
v_gene: TRBV2
d_gene: TRBD1

CDR3nt: TGCGCCAGCAGCTCGGGGTCAGATACGCAGTATTTT
CDR3aa: CASSSGSDTQYF
j_gene: TRBJ2-3
abundance: few
v_gene: TRBV5-1
d_gene: .

CDR3nt: TGCAGCTCACGCGTCCAAGAGACCCAGTACTTC
CDR3aa: CSSRVQETQYF
j_gene: TRBJ2-5
abundance: .
v_gene: TRBV20-1
d_gene: .

CDR3nt: TGTGCCAGCAGTCTAGTCGGAGGGCCAAATACGCAGTATTTT
CDR3aa: CASSLVGGPNTQYF
j_gene: TRBJ2-3
abundance: .
v_gene: TRBV6-6
d_gene: .

CDR3nt: TGTGCCTGGAGTGTGGGTCTTAATCAGCCCCAGCATTTT
CDR3aa: CAWSVGLNQPQHF
j_gene: TRBJ1-5
abundance: .
v_gene: TRBV30
d_gene: .

CDR3nt: TGTGCCAGTCGACAGGGTACGACCCTAGCCAAAAACATTCAGTACTTC
CDR3aa: CASRQGTTLAKNIQYF
j_gene: TRBJ2-4
abundance: .
v_gene: TRBV19
d_gene: TRBD1

CDR3nt: TGTGCCAGCAGTTACCCCTCCGGGACTAGCGGGGCCGAGCAGTTCTTC
CDR3aa: CASSYPSGTSGAEQFF
j_gene: TRBJ2-1
abundance: .
v_gene: TRBV6-6
d_gene: TRBD2

CDR3nt: TGTGCCAGCAGCGCAACTAGCGGGAGGACCACCGGGGAGCTGTTTTTT
CDR3aa: CASSATSGRTTGELFF
j_gene: TRBJ2-2
abundance: .
v_gene: TRBV9
d_gene: TRBD2

CDR3nt: TGTGCCAGCAGCATACAGACGGATTCCTACGAGCAGTACTTC
CDR3aa: CASSIQTDSYEQYF
j_gene: TRBJ2-7
abundance: .
v_gene: TRBV11-2
d_gene: .

CDR3nt: TGCGCCAGCAGTGGTGGGACTAGCGGGAACGCAGATACGCAGTATTTT
CDR3aa: CASSGGTSGNADTQYF
j_gene: TRBJ2-3
abundance: .
v_gene: TRBV10-1
d_gene: TRBD2

CDR3nt: TGTGCCAGCAGTGACAGCACGGATAGCAATCAGCCCCAGCATTTT
CDR3aa: CASSDSTDSNQPQHF
j_gene: TRBJ1-5
abundance: .
v_gene: TRBV25-1
d_gene: .

CDR3nt: TGCAGTGCTAGAGAAGCCGGGAAGCAGTTCTTC
CDR3aa: CSAREAGKQFF
j_gene: TRBJ2-1
abundance: .
v_gene: TRBV20-1
d_gene: .

CDR3nt: TGTGCCAGCAGTTACTCATTAGAGACCCAGTACTTC
CDR3aa: CASSYSLETQYF
j_gene: TRBJ2-5
abundance: .
v_gene: TRBV6-6
d_gene: .

CDR3nt: TGTGCCAGCAGCCCCCGGGGGGGACAGATCAATCAGCCCCAGCATTTT
CDR3aa: CASSPRGGQINQPQHF
j_gene: TRBJ1-5
abundance: .
v_gene: TRBV27
d_gene: TRBD1

CDR3nt: TGTGCCAGCAGTCCTTGGACAGGGCCCGATCAGCCCCAGCATTTT
CDR3aa: CASSPWTGPDQPQHF
j_gene: TRBJ1-5
abundance: .
v_gene: TRBV27
d_gene: TRBD1